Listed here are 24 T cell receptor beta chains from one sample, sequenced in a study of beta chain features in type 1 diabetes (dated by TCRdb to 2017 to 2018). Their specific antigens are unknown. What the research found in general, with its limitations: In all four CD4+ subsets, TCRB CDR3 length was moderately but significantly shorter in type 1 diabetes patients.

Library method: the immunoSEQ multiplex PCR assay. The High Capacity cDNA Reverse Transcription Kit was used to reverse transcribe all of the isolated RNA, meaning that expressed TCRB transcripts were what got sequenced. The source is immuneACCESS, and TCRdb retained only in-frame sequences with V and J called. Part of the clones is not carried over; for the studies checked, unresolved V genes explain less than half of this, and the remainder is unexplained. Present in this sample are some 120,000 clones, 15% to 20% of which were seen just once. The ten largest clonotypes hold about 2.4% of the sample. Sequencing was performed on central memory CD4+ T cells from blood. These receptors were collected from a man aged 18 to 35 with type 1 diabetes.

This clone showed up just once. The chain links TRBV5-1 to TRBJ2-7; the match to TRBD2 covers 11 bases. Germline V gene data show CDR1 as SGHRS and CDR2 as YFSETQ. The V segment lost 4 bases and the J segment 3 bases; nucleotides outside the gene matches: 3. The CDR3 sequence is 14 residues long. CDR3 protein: CASSIGTSGYEQYF. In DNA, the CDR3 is TGCGCCAGCAGCATTGGGACTAGCGGCTACGAGCAGTACTTC.

DNA of the CDR3: TGTGCCAGCACCTCGGACGGTACAGATACGCAGTATTTT. It codes for CASTSDGTDTQYF. The J gene is TRBJ2-3, the V gene TRBV6-5, with unresolved D. Trimming took off 7 bases at V and 3 bases at J, with 11 bases between the two ends. CDR1 MNHEY and CDR2 SVGAGI come from the germline V gene. The CDR3 has 13 amino acids.

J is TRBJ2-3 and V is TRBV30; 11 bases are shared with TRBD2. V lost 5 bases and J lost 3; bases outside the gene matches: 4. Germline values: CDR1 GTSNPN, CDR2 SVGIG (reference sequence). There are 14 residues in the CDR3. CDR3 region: CAWGLAGGTDTQYF. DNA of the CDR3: TGTGCCTGGGGTCTAGCGGGGGGTACAGATACGCAGTATTTT.

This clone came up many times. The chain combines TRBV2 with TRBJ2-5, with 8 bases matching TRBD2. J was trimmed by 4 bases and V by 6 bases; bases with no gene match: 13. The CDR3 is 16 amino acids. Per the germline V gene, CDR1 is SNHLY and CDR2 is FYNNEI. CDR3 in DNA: TGTGCCAGCAGCCAAAACCCAGGGACTAGAATAGAGACCCAGTACTTC. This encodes CASSQNPGTRIETQYF.

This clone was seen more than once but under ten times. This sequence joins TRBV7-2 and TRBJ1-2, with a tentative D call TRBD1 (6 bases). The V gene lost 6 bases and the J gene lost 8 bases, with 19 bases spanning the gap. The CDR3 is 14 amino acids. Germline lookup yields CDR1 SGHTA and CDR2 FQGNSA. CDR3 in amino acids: CASRGAGQGPGYTF. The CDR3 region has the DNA TGTGCCAGCAGGGGGGCGGGACAAGGGCCCGGCTACACCTTC.

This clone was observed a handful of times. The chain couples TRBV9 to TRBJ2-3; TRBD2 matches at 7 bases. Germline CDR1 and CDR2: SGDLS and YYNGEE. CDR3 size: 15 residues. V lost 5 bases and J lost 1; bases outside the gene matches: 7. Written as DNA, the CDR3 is TGTGCCAGCAGTTTAGGGACTATCCGCACAGATACGCAGTATTTT. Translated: CASSLGTIRTDTQYF.

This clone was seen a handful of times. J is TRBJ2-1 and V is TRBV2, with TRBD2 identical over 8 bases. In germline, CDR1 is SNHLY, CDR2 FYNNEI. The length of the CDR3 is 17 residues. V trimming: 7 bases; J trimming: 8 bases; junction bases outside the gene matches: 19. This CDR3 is CASTFRGTRDTGDEQFF. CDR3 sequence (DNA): TGTGCCAGCACCTTTCGTGGGACTAGAGATACTGGGGATGAGCAGTTCTTC.

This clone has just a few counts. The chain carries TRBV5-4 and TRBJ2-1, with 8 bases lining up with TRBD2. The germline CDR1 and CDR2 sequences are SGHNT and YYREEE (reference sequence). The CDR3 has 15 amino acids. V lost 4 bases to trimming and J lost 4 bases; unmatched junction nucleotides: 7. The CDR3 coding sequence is TGTGCCAGCAGCGCCACTAGCGGCGGTTACAATGAGCAGTTCTTC. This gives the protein CASSATSGGYNEQFF. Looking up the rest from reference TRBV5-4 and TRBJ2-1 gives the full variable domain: ETGVTQSPTHLIKTRGQQVTLRCSSQSGHNTVSWYQQALGQGPQFIFQYYREEENGRGNFPPRFSGLQFPNYSSELNVNALELDDSALYLCASSATSGGYNEQFFGPGTRLTVL.

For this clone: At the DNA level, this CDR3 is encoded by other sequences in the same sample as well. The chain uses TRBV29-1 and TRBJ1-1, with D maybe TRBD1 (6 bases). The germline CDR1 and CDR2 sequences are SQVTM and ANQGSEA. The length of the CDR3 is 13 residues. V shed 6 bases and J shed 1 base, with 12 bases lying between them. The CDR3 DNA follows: TGCAGCGTAGCCCCGACAGGGAACACTGAAGCTTTCTTT. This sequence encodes CSVAPTGNTEAFF.

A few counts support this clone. CDR3 bases: TGTGCCAGCAGCTTGGGGACTAGCCCTAGCACAGATACGCAGTATTTT. It specifies CASSLGTSPSTDTQYF. The chain carries TRBV7-2 and TRBJ2-3; 9 positions match TRBD2. The CDR3 has 16 residues. The J segment lost 0 bases and the V segment lost 3 bases, leaving 4 bases of the junction unmatched. Germline V gives CDR1 SGHTA, CDR2 FQGNSA.

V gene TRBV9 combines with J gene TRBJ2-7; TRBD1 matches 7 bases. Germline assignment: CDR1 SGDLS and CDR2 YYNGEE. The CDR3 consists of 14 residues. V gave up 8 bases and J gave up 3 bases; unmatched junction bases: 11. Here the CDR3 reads CASTIQGSYYEQYF. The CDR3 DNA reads TGTGCCAGTACTATACAGGGGAGTTACTACGAGCAGTACTTC.

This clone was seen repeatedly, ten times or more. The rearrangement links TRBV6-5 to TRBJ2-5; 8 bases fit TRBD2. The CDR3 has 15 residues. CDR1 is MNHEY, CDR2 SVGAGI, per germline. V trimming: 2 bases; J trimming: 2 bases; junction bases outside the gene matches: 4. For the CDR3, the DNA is TGTGCCAGCAGTTACATCCCTAGCGGGCAAGAGACCCAGTACTTC. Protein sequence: CASSYIPSGQETQYF.

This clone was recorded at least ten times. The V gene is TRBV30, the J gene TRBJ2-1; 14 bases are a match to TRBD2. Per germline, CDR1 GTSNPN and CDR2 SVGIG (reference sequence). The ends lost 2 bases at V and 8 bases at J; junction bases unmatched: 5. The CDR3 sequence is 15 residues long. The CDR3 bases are TGTGCCTGGAGTCCGGGACTAGCGGGAGTAGATGAGCAGTTCTTC. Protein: CAWSPGLAGVDEQFF. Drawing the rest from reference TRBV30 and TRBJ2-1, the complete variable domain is SQTIHQWPATLVQPVGSPLSLECTVEGTSNPNLYWYRQAAGRGLQLLFYSVGIGQISSEVPQNLSASRPQDRQFILSSKKLLLSDSGFYLCAWSPGLAGVDEQFFGPGTRLTVL.

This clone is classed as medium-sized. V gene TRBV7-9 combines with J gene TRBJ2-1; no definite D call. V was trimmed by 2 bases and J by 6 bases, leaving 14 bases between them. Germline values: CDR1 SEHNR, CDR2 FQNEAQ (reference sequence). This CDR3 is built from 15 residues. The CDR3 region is CASSLPRRLGNEQFF. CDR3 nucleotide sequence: TGTGCCAGCAGCTTACCGAGGCGACTGGGCAATGAGCAGTTCTTC.

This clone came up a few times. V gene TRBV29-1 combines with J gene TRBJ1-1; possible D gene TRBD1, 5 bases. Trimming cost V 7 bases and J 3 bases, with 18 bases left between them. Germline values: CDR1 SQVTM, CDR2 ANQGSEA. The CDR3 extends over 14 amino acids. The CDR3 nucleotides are TGCAGCGCCCGGGTTAGGTCGGGGGACACTGAAGCTTTCTTT. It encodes CSARVRSGDTEAFF.

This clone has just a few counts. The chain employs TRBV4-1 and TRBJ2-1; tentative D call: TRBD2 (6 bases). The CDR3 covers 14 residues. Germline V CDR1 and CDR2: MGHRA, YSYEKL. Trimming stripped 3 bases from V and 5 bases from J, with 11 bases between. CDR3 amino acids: CASSHAGSDNEQFF. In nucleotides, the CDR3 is TGCGCCAGCAGCCACGCGGGATCAGACAATGAGCAGTTCTTC.

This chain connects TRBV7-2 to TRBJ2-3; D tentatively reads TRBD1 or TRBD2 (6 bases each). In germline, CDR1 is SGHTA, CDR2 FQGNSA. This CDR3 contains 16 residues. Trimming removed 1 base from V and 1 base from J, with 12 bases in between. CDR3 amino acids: CASSLGPGAGTDTQYF. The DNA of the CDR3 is TGTGCCAGCAGCTTAGGACCGGGGGCGGGCACAGATACGCAGTATTTT.

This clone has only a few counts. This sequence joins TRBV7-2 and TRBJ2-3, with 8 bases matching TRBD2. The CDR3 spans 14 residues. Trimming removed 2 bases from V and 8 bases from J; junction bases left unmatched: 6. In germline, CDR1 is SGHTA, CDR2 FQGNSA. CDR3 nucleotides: TGTGCCAGCAGCTTATATCTGGCGGGGGGTACGCAGTATTTT. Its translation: CASSLYLAGGTQYF.

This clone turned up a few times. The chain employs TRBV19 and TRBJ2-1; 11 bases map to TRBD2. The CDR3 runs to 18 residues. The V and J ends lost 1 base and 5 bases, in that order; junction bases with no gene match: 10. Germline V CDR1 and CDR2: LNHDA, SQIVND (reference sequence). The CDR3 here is CASSIGLAGGLRDNEQFF. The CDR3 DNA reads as TGTGCCAGTAGTATAGGGCTAGCGGGGGGCCTTCGGGACAATGAGCAGTTCTTC.

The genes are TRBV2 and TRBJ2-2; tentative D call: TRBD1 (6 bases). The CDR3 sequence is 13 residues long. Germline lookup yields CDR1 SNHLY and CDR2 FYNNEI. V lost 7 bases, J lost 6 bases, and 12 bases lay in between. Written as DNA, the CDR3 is TGTGCCAGCAACAGGGCTTATGCCGGGGAGCTGTTTTTT. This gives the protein CASNRAYAGELFF.

The chain's CDR3 is CAWTGGYGYTF. The DNA for the CDR3 is TGTGCCTGGACAGGTGGCTATGGCTACACCTTC. The rearrangement links TRBV30 to TRBJ1-2, with unresolved D. The V and J ends lost 4 bases and 4 bases respectively, with 7 bases between them. The CDR3 length is 11 residues. Germline CDR1 GTSNPN, CDR2 SVGIG (reference sequence).

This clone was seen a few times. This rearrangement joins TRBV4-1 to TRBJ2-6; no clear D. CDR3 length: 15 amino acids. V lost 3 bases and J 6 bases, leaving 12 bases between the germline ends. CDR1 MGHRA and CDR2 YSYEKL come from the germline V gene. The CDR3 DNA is TGCGCCAGCAGCCAGATGTATCCCGAGGCCAACGTCCTGACTTTC. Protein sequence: CASSQMYPEANVLTF.

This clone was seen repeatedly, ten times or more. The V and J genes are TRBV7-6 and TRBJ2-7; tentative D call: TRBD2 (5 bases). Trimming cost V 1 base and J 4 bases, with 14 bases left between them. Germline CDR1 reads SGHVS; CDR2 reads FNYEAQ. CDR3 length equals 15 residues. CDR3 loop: CASSLGAGDQYEQYF. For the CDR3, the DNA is TGTGCCAGCAGCTTAGGGGCCGGGGATCAGTACGAGCAGTACTTC.

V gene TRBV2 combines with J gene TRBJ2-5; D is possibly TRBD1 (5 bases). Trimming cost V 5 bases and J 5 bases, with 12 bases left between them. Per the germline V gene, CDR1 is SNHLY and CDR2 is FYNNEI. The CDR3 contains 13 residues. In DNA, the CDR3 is TGTGCCAGCAGTCAGGGAATTGGGGAGACCCAGTACTTC. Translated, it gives CASSQGIGETQYF.